Here is one TCR beta chain with its context. How the authors handled the data: Amplification with reference gene primers provided the estimates of nucleated cell counts. The data were produced by immunoSEQ multiplex PCR, yet TCRdb's version contains in-frame clones alone and is incomplete. V and J calls plus clone size are reproduced from that table; the DNA served to infer D and trimming. The repertoire holds around 270,000 clones, about 80% seen once, with about 15% in the top ten. CDR1 is MNHEY and CDR2 is SVGAGI in the germline V gene. Trimming shortened V by 7 bases and J by 5 bases, and 12 bases separated the two germline ends. CDR3 length: 12 amino acids. This record belongs to a study of blood T cell repertoires in COVID-19.

The receptor was isolated from a person aged 65 to 85 with COVID-19, enrolled during active disease. Input material: peripheral blood. V is TRBV6-5 and J is TRBJ2-7; tentatively, D is TRBD2 (7 bases). CDR3 sequence: CASMGGPNEQYF. CDR3 DNA: TGTGCCAGCATGGGGGGGCCGAACGAGCAGTACTTC.